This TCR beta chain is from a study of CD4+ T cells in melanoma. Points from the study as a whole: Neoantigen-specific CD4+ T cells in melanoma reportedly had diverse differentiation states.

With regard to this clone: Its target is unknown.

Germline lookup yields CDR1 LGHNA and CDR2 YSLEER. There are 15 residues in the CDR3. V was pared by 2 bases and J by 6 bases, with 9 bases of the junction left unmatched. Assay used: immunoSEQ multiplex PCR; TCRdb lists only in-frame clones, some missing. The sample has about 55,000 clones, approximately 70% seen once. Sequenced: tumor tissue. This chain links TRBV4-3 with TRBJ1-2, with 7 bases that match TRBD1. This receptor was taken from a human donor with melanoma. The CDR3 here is CASSQRQGEVDGYTF. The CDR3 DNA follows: TGCGCCAGCAGCCAAAGACAGGGAGAAGTGGATGGCTACACCTTC.